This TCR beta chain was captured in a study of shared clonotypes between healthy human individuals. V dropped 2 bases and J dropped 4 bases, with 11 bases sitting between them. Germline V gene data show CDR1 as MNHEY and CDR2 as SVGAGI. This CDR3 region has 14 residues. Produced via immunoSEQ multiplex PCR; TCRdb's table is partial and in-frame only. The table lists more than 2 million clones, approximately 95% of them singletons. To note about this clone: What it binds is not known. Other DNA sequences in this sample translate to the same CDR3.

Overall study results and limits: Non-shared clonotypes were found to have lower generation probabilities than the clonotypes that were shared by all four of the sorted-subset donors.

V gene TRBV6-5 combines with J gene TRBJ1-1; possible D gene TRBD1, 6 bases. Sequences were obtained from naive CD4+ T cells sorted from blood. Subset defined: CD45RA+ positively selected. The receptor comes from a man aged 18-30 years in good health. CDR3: CASSYLQGGTEAFF. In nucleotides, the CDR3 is TGTGCCAGCAGTTACCTACAGGGCGGCACTGAAGCTTTCTTT.